A selection of T cell receptor beta chains follows, all from one sample in a study of regulatory T cells in long-lasting Graves disease. Via MiXCR, TCRdb re-called the multiplex PCR reads, giving one row per CDR3 protein. Here the sample spans some 500,000 distinct CDR3 sequences, 13% being singletons. These data also formed part of another study, on T cells in Graves' hyperthyroidism and ophthalmopathy.

Sequenced material: peripheral blood mononuclear cells (PBMCs), taken at new diagnosis, from a patient treated with antithyroid drugs. These receptors were obtained from a young man with Graves disease. Each CDR3 is given with its conserved first and last residue. A D gene is named only where the DNA matches it firmly. The size of a clone is reported for some rows only, either as once, few or many, or as a class for expanded clones.

V gene: TRBV20-1; D gene: TRBD1; clone size: .; J gene: TRBJ2-2; CDR3 protein: CSAPGQGAGELFF; CDR3 DNA: TGCAGTGCGCCGGGACAGGGGGCCGGGGAGCTGTTTTTT
V gene: TRBV12-3/TRBV12-4; D gene: TRBD1; clone size: many; J gene: TRBJ1-4; CDR3 protein: CASSFLQGNEKLFF; CDR3 DNA: TGTGCCAGCAGTTTTCTACAGGGGAATGAAAAACTGTTTTTT
V gene: TRBV29-1; D gene: .; clone size: many; J gene: TRBJ1-1; CDR3 protein: CSVEDPGTEAFF; CDR3 DNA: TGCAGCGTTGAAGATCCCGGCACTGAAGCTTTCTTT
V gene: TRBV19; D gene: .; clone size: few; J gene: TRBJ1-5; CDR3 protein: CASSIPYSNQPQHF; CDR3 DNA: TGTGCCAGTAGTATTCCGTATAGCAATCAGCCCCAGCATTTT
V gene: TRBV6-1; D gene: TRBD1; clone size: many; J gene: TRBJ1-1; CDR3 protein: CASRQTGVGTEAFF; CDR3 DNA: TGTGCCAGCAGACAGACAGGGGTGGGCACTGAAGCTTTCTTT
V gene: TRBV15; D gene: .; clone size: many; J gene: TRBJ1-6; CDR3 protein: CATSRDRSQANSPLHF; CDR3 DNA: TGTGCCACCAGCAGAGATCGATCGCAGGCAAATTCACCCCTCCACTTT
V gene: TRBV5-1; D gene: .; clone size: many; J gene: TRBJ2-7; CDR3 protein: CASSWGPPSSYEQYF; CDR3 DNA: TGCGCCAGCAGCTGGGGCCCCCCTTCATCCTACGAGCAGTACTTC
V gene: TRBV29-1; D gene: .; clone size: many; J gene: TRBJ2-1; CDR3 protein: CSAVRDNEQFF; CDR3 DNA: TGCAGCGCTGTTAGAGACAATGAGCAGTTCTTC
V gene: TRBV27; D gene: TRBD1; clone size: many; J gene: TRBJ2-7; CDR3 protein: CASSKTGPYEQYF; CDR3 DNA: TGTGCCAGCAGTAAGACAGGGCCCTACGAGCAGTACTTC
V gene: TRBV2; D gene: .; clone size: many; J gene: TRBJ1-1; CDR3 protein: CASNEWGEYEAFF; CDR3 DNA: TGTGCCAGCAATGAGTGGGGGGAGTATGAAGCTTTCTTT
V gene: TRBV20-1; D gene: .; clone size: few; J gene: TRBJ2-7; CDR3 protein: CSARGGAASSYEQYF; CDR3 DNA: TGCAGTGCTAGAGGTGGGGCGGCGAGCTCCTACGAGCAGTACTTC
V gene: TRBV7-9; D gene: .; clone size: few; J gene: TRBJ1-5; CDR3 protein: CASSLDGPQHF; CDR3 DNA: TGTGCCAGCAGCTTAGATGGGCCCCAGCATTTT
V gene: TRBV15; D gene: .; clone size: many; J gene: TRBJ1-1; CDR3 protein: CATSREVGAAEAFF; CDR3 DNA: TGTGCCACCAGCAGAGAAGTCGGGGCGGCTGAAGCTTTCTTT
V gene: TRBV7-6; D gene: .; clone size: many; J gene: TRBJ1-5; CDR3 protein: CASSLARAGPQHF; CDR3 DNA: TGTGCCAGCAGCTTAGCGCGGGCAGGGCCCCAGCATTTT
V gene: TRBV30; D gene: .; clone size: few; J gene: TRBJ1-3; CDR3 protein: CAWSLTQSSGNTIYF; CDR3 DNA: TGTGCCTGGAGTTTGACTCAAAGCTCTGGAAACACCATATATTTT
V gene: TRBV6-5; D gene: TRBD2; clone size: .; J gene: TRBJ2-7; CDR3 protein: CASSLTSGGYEQYF; CDR3 DNA: TGTGCCAGCAGTTTGACTAGCGGGGGCTACGAGCAGTACTTC
V gene: TRBV6-1; D gene: .; clone size: many; J gene: TRBJ2-7; CDR3 protein: CASSAAEMSYGQYF; CDR3 DNA: TGTGCCAGCAGTGCGGCGGAGATGAGCTACGGTCAGTACTTC
V gene: TRBV18; D gene: .; clone size: .; J gene: TRBJ1-2; CDR3 protein: CASSPYEGPVYGYTF; CDR3 DNA: TGTGCCAGCTCACCATACGAGGGGCCCGTCTATGGCTACACCTTC
V gene: TRBV19; D gene: .; clone size: many; J gene: TRBJ1-1; CDR3 protein: CASSIFYDMNTEAFF; CDR3 DNA: TGTGCCAGTAGTATATTTTATGACATGAACACTGAAGCTTTCTTT
V gene: TRBV29-1; D gene: .; clone size: few; J gene: TRBJ2-4; CDR3 protein: CSVESSISSYIQYF; CDR3 DNA: TGCAGCGTTGAATCGAGTATCTCCTCCTACATTCAGTACTTC
V gene: TRBV5-5; D gene: .; clone size: .; J gene: TRBJ1-1; CDR3 protein: CASSFERGVMNTEAFF; CDR3 DNA: TGTGCCAGCAGCTTCGAAAGGGGGGTGATGAACACTGAAGCTTTCTTT
V gene: TRBV20-1; D gene: TRBD2; clone size: .; J gene: TRBJ2-1; CDR3 protein: CSAPLAGGSSSYNEQFF; CDR3 DNA: TGCAGTGCTCCATTAGCGGGAGGTTCCAGCTCCTACAATGAGCAGTTCTTC
V gene: TRBV7-6; D gene: TRBD2; clone size: many; J gene: TRBJ2-3; CDR3 protein: CASSPLLAGGTDTQYF; CDR3 DNA: TGTGCCAGCAGCCCCTTACTAGCGGGGGGCACAGATACGCAGTATTTT
V gene: TRBV20-1; D gene: .; clone size: many; J gene: TRBJ2-5; CDR3 protein: CSARPGVGETQYF; CDR3 DNA: TGCAGTGCTAGACCTGGGGTCGGGGAGACCCAGTACTTC
V gene: TRBV7-9; D gene: .; clone size: many; J gene: TRBJ2-3; CDR3 protein: CASSPLDRASTDTQYF; CDR3 DNA: TGTGCCAGCAGCCCCCTGGACAGAGCCAGCACAGATACGCAGTATTTT
V gene: TRBV6-1; D gene: .; clone size: many; J gene: TRBJ2-1; CDR3 protein: CASSEAGTSGGNEQFF; CDR3 DNA: TGTGCCAGCAGTGAAGCAGGGACCAGCGGTGGCAATGAGCAGTTCTTC
V gene: TRBV27; D gene: .; clone size: few; J gene: TRBJ2-7; CDR3 protein: CASSLDVGPTYEQYF; CDR3 DNA: TGTGCCAGCAGCCTAGATGTAGGCCCGACCTACGAGCAGTACTTC
V gene: TRBV20-1; D gene: .; clone size: .; J gene: TRBJ2-6; CDR3 protein: CSARAYQGGANVLTF; CDR3 DNA: TGCAGTGCTAGAGCCTACCAAGGTGGGGCCAACGTCCTGACTTTC
V gene: TRBV20-1; D gene: .; clone size: many; J gene: TRBJ2-3; CDR3 protein: CSARPDSSTDTQYF; CDR3 DNA: TGCAGTGCTAGGCCCGACTCAAGCACAGATACGCAGTATTTT
V gene: TRBV29-1; D gene: .; clone size: many; J gene: TRBJ2-1; CDR3 protein: CSVVRRGEYNEQFF; CDR3 DNA: TGCAGCGTTGTGCGCAGGGGGGAATACAATGAGCAGTTCTTC
V gene: TRBV20-1; D gene: TRBD1; clone size: .; J gene: TRBJ1-5; CDR3 protein: CSVSSGTGNQPQHF; CDR3 DNA: TGCAGTGTTTCCTCCGGGACAGGAAATCAGCCCCAGCATTTT
V gene: TRBV6-1; D gene: .; clone size: .; J gene: TRBJ2-1; CDR3 protein: CASRSDRVSSYNEQFF; CDR3 DNA: TGTGCCAGCAGGTCTGACAGAGTTAGCTCCTACAATGAGCAGTTCTTC
V gene: TRBV4-2; D gene: .; clone size: .; J gene: TRBJ1-5; CDR3 protein: CASSQTPSNNQPQHF; CDR3 DNA: TGTGCCAGCAGCCAAACACCTTCGAACAATCAGCCCCAGCATTTT